This T cell receptor beta chain was captured in a study of OX40 agonist ivuxolimab in advanced cancers. Background on the whole study: Ivuxolimab, which targeted the costimulatory receptor OX40 (CD134), was an agonistic, fully human IgG2 monoclonal antibody. Intravenous ivuxolimab was administered to patients every 2 weeks at six dose levels: 0.01, 0.1, 0.3, 1.5, 3 and 10 mg/kg. Three dose-escalation patients achieved partial responses, one with hepatocellular carcinoma and two with cutaneous melanoma. In the dose-escalation cohort, approximately 80% of patients were male, and the mean age was roughly 56 years with a range of roughly 23 to 79. Of the approximately 50 dose-escalation patients, hepatocellular carcinoma was present in approximately 20, melanoma in approximately 15, renal cell carcinoma in 9 and head and neck cancer in 9. Prior anti-PD-1, anti-PD-L1 or anti-CTLA-4 therapy was permitted, and checkpoint inhibitors had been received by about 44% of dose-escalation patients. The paper reports the monotherapy dose-escalation portion (N = 52 patients) of the phase I ivuxolimab trial. Peripheral TCRbeta sequencing aimed to test whether ivuxolimab altered TCR sequence diversity and caused clonal T-cell expansion. Broad study findings and their caveats: Low levels of normalized T-cell clonal expansion were also seen in some patients who did not respond. In the 0.1-3.0 mg/kg groups, partial responders had among the lowest normalized peripheral clonal expansion, particularly in CD8+ T cells. On average, CD8+ T cells showed more expanded clones than CD4+ T cells after ivuxolimab. At doses of 0.1 to 3.0 mg/kg, clonal expansion of both CD4+ and CD8+ T cells in blood was seen between baseline and week 6. The antigen specificity of the peripheral T cells that underwent clonal expansion was not determined.

Patients with a history of autoimmune disease or receiving systemic immunosuppression were excluded from the trial. In every dose cohort, peripheral blood was drawn for TCR sequencing at baseline, cycle 4 day 1, and cycle 7 day 1. Samples came from an open-label, multicenter, first-in-human phase I dose-escalation trial of ivuxolimab. Adults with locally advanced or metastatic melanoma, renal cell carcinoma, hepatocellular carcinoma or head and neck squamous cell carcinoma were enrolled in the trial. CD4+ and CD8+ T cells were sorted separately from peripheral blood before TCR sequencing. CDR1 and CDR2 were assigned from the germline V gene (reference sequence) as PRHDT and FYEKMQ. The germline ends are 14 bases apart after V is trimmed by 5 bases and J by 7 bases. The CDR3 contains 13 residues, cysteine and phenylalanine counted. The read is trimmed to its CDR3 DNA, 39 bases read in frame from base 1.

To sequence the TCRbeta CDR3 region, genomic DNA was isolated from the sorted cells. The immunoSEQ Assay was used for sequencing of TCRbeta CDR3 regions. TCRdb's version of the immuneACCESS table is confined to in-frame rearrangements and falls short of the full clone set. An unresolved V gene accounts for under half of the shortfall where checked; the remainder is of unknown origin. The sample table contains roughly 76,000 clones; only one count was recorded for approximately 86% of them. The top ten clonotypes cover roughly 2.4% of the sample. This clone is a singleton in its sample. What this receptor recognizes is not known. No much larger clonotype is one base removed from it; base qualities were not supplied.

The clonotype was recovered from an adult with an advanced solid tumor such as melanoma, head and neck, liver or kidney cancer. The chain is encoded by TRBV13 joined to TRBJ2-5; possibly the D gene is TRBD1, per 6 matching bases. This material consisted of CD4+ or CD8+ T cells sorted from blood, taken in a trial of the OX40 agonist ivuxolimab. Read as DNA, the sequence is TGTGCCAGCAGCCCGCGACAGGACGGGACCCAGTACTTC. The resulting protein is CASSPRQDGTQYF.